This T cell receptor beta chain was recovered during a study of blood T cells in healthy people across ages. A sample-barcoded 5' primer and a J-beta primer mix were used in a second PCR of roughly 7 to 11 cycles. TCRdb ran MiXCR on the 5' RACE reads and lists one entry per CDR3 protein. The profile covers hundreds of thousands of distinct CDR3 sequences, with around 24% appearing a single time and just over 8.5% taken by the ten largest. There are a few counts of this clonotype. The CDR3 has 15 amino acids. V lost 5 bases and J lost 9, with 17 bases in between. The germline V gene encodes CDR1 SGHTA and CDR2 FQGNSA. This same sample was also part of a study on T cells of mothers and their children.

The V and J genes are TRBV7-2 and TRBJ1-6; D may be TRBD1 (5 bases). The material sequenced was blood. This sequence was found in a boy younger than 18 in good health. This chain's CDR3 is CASSTTGTPGSPLHF. The CDR3 DNA sequence: TGTGCCAGCAGCACCACCGGGACGCCGGGTTCACCCCTCCACTTT. Full variable domain (remainder filled in from reference TRBV7-2 and TRBJ1-6): GAGVSQSPSNKVTEKGKDVELRCDPISGHTALYWYRQSLGQGLEFLIYFQGNSAPDKSGLPSDRFSAERTGGSVSTLTIQRTQQEDSAVYLCASSTTGTPGSPLHFGNGTRLTVT.